These T cell receptor beta chains were read from a single sample in a study of blood T cell repertoires in COVID-19. This table comes from immunoSEQ multiplex PCR, and its TCRdb copy is limited to in-frame clones, with some not included. The sample records approximately 150,000 clones, 80% to 90% being singletons. Sequences were obtained from peripheral blood. The receptors stem from a woman older than 75 with acute or convalescent COVID-19. The CDR3 runs from the conserved cysteine through the conserved F or W.

J gene	V gene	CDR3 protein
TRBJ1-1	TRBV9	CASTLYQPGFMNTEAFF
TRBJ2-2	TRBV5-8	CASSATGLVAGELFF
TRBJ1-4	TRBV4-1	CASSPFGTVATNEKLFF
TRBJ2-1	TRBV3-1/TRBV3-2	CASSQGLAGAGEQFF
TRBJ2-7	TRBV5-1	CASSPGLAASYEQYF
TRBJ2-1	TRBV29-1	CSVAGQGPPNEQFF
TRBJ1-1	TRBV5-1	CASSFGLGSLEAFF
TRBJ1-3	TRBV7-2	CASSFAGGDSGNTIYF
TRBJ2-5	TRBV24-1	CATSDYDRGMETQYF
TRBJ2-7	TRBV6-4	CASSESQDSGEQYF
TRBJ2-5	TRBV3-1/TRBV3-2	CASSHGLAGGPQKETQYF
TRBJ1-2	TRBV6-5	CASSYSRVNYGYTF
TRBJ1-4	TRBV7-9	CASSLDRDPMEKLFF
TRBJ1-4	TRBV13	CASSLDAGATTNEKLFF
TRBJ1-2	TRBV2	CASSELRGSVYGYTF
TRBJ1-2	TRBV5-1	CASSLAQEGYGYTF
TRBJ1-6	TRBV5-4	CASSQGRDDSPLHF
TRBJ1-2	TRBV6-5	CASRKKSGYGYTF
TRBJ2-1	TRBV5-1	CASSLVGGAYNEQFF
TRBJ1-3	TRBV12-3/TRBV12-4	CASSSHRNTIYF
TRBJ2-7	TRBV7-2	CASSLVGQGFFEQYF
TRBJ1-2	TRBV5-4	CASSRQGLSNYGYTF
TRBJ2-2	TRBV5-1	CASSLVGTSPGELFF
TRBJ2-1	TRBV29-1	CSVVGGSSYNEQFF